This is a list of T cell receptor beta chains from one sample in a study of T-cell reconstitution after alpha-beta-depleted transplantation in children. TCRdb re-analysed the PCR reads in MiXCR, keeping a single row per CDR3 protein. The sample has a few hundred thousand distinct CDR3 sequences; about 10% are singletons. The material sequenced was PBMCs from the stem cell graft donor, taken from the stem cell graft. Receptors originate from a human donor who donated a stem cell graft to a child with SCID. Each CDR3 is given with its conserved first and last residue. A D gene is named only where the DNA matches it firmly. Part of the rows lack a size; the others show once, few, many or a class for expanded clones.

clone_size j_call d_call v_call cdr3_nt cdr3_aa
- TRBJ1-1 - TRBV5-5 TGTGCCAGCAGCTTGGCCCGGACCCCGAACACTGAAGCTTTCTTT CASSLARTPNTEAFF
- TRBJ2-1 - TRBV20-1 TGCAGTGTTAACCCCCGGCGACGGGTGGGGGATGAGCAGTTCTTC CSVNPRRRVGDEQFF
many TRBJ1-1 - TRBV7-2 TGTGCCAGCAGGTCGGACGGCTTCACTGAAGCTTTCTTT CASRSDGFTEAFF
many TRBJ2-7 - TRBV2 TGTGCCAGCAGTGGCGGGACAGCCTTCTCCTACGAGCAGTACTTC CASSGGTAFSYEQYF
many TRBJ2-5 - TRBV7-2 TGTGCCAGCACCCGTTGGACGGGGGACCAAGAGACCCAGTACTTC CASTRWTGDQETQYF
few TRBJ2-7 TRBD2 TRBV6-5 TGTGCCAGCAGTTCGACTAGCGACTCCTACGAGCAGTACTTC CASSSTSDSYEQYF
few TRBJ2-5 - TRBV6-2/TRBV6-3 TGTGCCAGCAGTTACTCGGTTCAAGAGACCCAGTACTTC CASSYSVQETQYF
- TRBJ2-1 - TRBV20-1 TGCAGTGCTCTCCCTACTTCTGGCTCCTACAATGAGCAGTTCTTC CSALPTSGSYNEQFF
many TRBJ2-7 - TRBV5-6 TGTGCCAGCAGCACAAGACAGGTTCCCTACGAGCAGTACTTC CASSTRQVPYEQYF
- TRBJ1-1 - TRBV20-1 TGCAGTGCCCCCCCGGGGCAGAACACTGAAGCTTTCTTT CSAPPGQNTEAFF
- TRBJ1-1 - TRBV29-1 TGCAGCGTTGACCCCCAGGGTAGGTCGAACACTGAAGCTTTCTTT CSVDPQGRSNTEAFF
- TRBJ2-1 - TRBV12-3/TRBV12-4 TGTGCCAGCTGTCGGGCAAGCTCCTACAATGAGCAGTTCTTC CASCRASSYNEQFF
few TRBJ2-7 TRBD1 TRBV11-2 TGTGCCAGCAGCTTAGCCGGACAGGGCCGCTACGAGCAGTACTTC CASSLAGQGRYEQYF
- TRBJ1-6 - TRBV4-1 TGCGCCAGCAGCCAAGGACAGAAAGTAGGTTCACCCCTCCACTTT CASSQGQKVGSPLHF
- TRBJ2-3 - TRBV3-1 TGTGCCAGCAGCCAAGAGGGCGGGGGCGAGGATACGCAGTATTTT CASSQEGGGEDTQYF
few TRBJ1-5 TRBD1 TRBV3-1 TGTGCCAGCAGCCCTTACGGACAGGGGGAACAGCCCCAGCATTTT CASSPYGQGEQPQHF
- TRBJ1-2 - TRBV28 TGTGCCAGCAGCTCAGGCCCCTATGGCTACACCTTC CASSSGPYGYTF
many TRBJ1-5 - TRBV12-3/TRBV12-4 TGTGCCAGCAGTTTTGGGGGCAATCAGCCCCAGCATTTT CASSFGGNQPQHF
- TRBJ2-2 - TRBV20-1 TGCAGTGCCCGACAAGGAAACAGGGTCTCCGGGGAGCTGTTTTTT CSARQGNRVSGELFF
- TRBJ1-2 - TRBV12-3/TRBV12-4 TGTGCCAGCAGTTCGACCCGGGACACGAAAGGGACCTTC CASSSTRDTKGTF
many TRBJ2-2 - TRBV12-5 TGTGCTAGTGGCCCTACGGGGACGAACACCGGGGAGCTGTTTTTT CASGPTGTNTGELFF
- TRBJ1-4 - TRBV29-1 TGCAGCGTTCAGGGGCCGGGTAATGAAAAACTGTTTTTT CSVQGPGNEKLFF
many TRBJ1-6 - TRBV20-1 TGCAGTGCTTATCAGGGAGAGGGTTCACCCCTCCACTTT CSAYQGEGSPLHF
- TRBJ1-3 - TRBV2 TGTGCCACCTTAGGAAGAAGACCCTCTGGAAACACCATATATTTT CATLGRRPSGNTIYF
few TRBJ2-7 - TRBV3-1 TGTGCCAGCAGCCAAGATTTAGGCTACGAGCAGTACTTC CASSQDLGYEQYF
many TRBJ2-2 TRBD1 TRBV5-1 TGCGCCAGCACAGGGACAGGGGATGCCACCGGGGAGCTGTTTTTT CASTGTGDATGELFF
few TRBJ2-7 - TRBV7-8 TGTGCCAGCAGCTTTGGGGGCGACCCTTTCGAGCAGTACTTC CASSFGGDPFEQYF
- TRBJ1-1 - TRBV12-3/TRBV12-4 TGTGCCAGCAGCTCTGATGGGGGGTATGAAGCTTTCTTT CASSSDGGYEAFF
few TRBJ2-7 - TRBV7-6 TGTGCCAGCAGCTTATTTTCGGGCTACGAGCAGTACTTC CASSLFSGYEQYF
few TRBJ1-2 - TRBV5-1 TGCGCCAGCAGCATGGGACGGAACTATGGCTACACCTTC CASSMGRNYGYTF
few TRBJ2-2 TRBD1 TRBV3-1 TGTGCCAGCAGCCTTGGGACAGTCACGAACACCGGGGAGCTGTTTTTT CASSLGTVTNTGELFF